This TCR beta chain was retrieved from a study of T cells after somatic rescue of genetic block. Clones were read by immunoSEQ multiplex PCR, and TCRdb kept only the in-frame ones, dropping some. Of about 14,000 clones in the sample, around three quarters are singletons; the top ten hold around 21%. Trimming cost V 8 bases and J 2 bases, with 11 bases left between them. The CDR3 spans 13 residues. Germline values: CDR1 SGHTA, CDR2 FQGNSA. The receptor's source is a boy aged 5-17 years. J is TRBJ2-3 and V is TRBV7-2; D possibly uses TRBD1 or TRBD2 (5 bases each). The sequencing input was peripheral blood mononuclear cells (PBMCs). CDR3 nucleotides: TGTGCCAGCTTTCGGGGCCCCACAGATACGCAGTATTTT. This sequence encodes CASFRGPTDTQYF.